A selection of T cell receptor beta chains follows, all from one sample in a study of T-cell reconstitution after alpha-beta-depleted transplantation in children. MiXCR, applied by TCRdb to the PCR reads, yields one record per CDR3 protein. Of about 980,000 distinct CDR3 sequences in the sample, roughly 29% are singletons; the top ten hold over 25%. Specimen: PBMCs, mostly from graft donor cells, collected 360 days after TCRalphabeta/CD19-depleted stem cell transplant. The receptors here all came from a boy in the first two years of life who had a stem cell transplant for SCID, so the T cells may come from the graft donor. CDR3s include the opening cysteine and the closing phenylalanine or tryptophan. D genes are given only for firm matches. A clone size is listed for some rows: how often the clone was seen (once, few, many), or a class if it is expanded.

TRBV7-9	TRBJ2-1	TRBD1	few	TGTGCCAGCAGCCCGGGGACAGGGTCCAACAAGGAGCAGTTCTTC	CASSPGTGSNKEQFF
TRBV29-1	TRBJ2-1	TRBD2	few	TGCAGCGTTGGGGGGCTAGCGGGTATTCCCTACAATGAGCAGTTCTTC	CSVGGLAGIPYNEQFF
TRBV5-6	TRBJ2-2	NA	few	TGTGCCAGCAGCTTCGCTAGCGTGGGGGAGCTGTTTTTT	CASSFASVGELFF
TRBV27	TRBJ2-7	NA	few	TGTGCCAGCAGTCAGGTGTGGAAGGGGGGGCCCTACGAGCAGTACTTC	CASSQVWKGGPYEQYF
TRBV11-2	TRBJ2-3	TRBD2	NA	TGTGCCAGCAGCAGAAAAACTCCCCCAGGACTAGCGGGAAGGGGAGATACGCAGTATTTT	CASSRKTPPGLAGRGDTQYF
TRBV2	TRBJ1-3	TRBD1	NA	TGTGCCAGCAGTGGGCAGGGGGCGTCTGGAAACACCATATATTTT	CASSGQGASGNTIYF
TRBV15	TRBJ1-1	NA	NA	TGTGCCACCGGGCGGTCGACCACTGAAGCTTTCTTT	CATGRSTTEAFF
TRBV5-1	TRBJ1-1	TRBD1	NA	TGCGCCAGCAGCGGATGGGACAGGATGAACACTGAAGCTTTCTTT	CASSGWDRMNTEAFF
TRBV6-1	TRBJ1-4	TRBD1	few	TGTGCCAGCAACCCGACAGGGTCAAGGGAAAAACTGTTTTTT	CASNPTGSREKLFF
TRBV12-3/TRBV12-4	TRBJ2-2	NA	NA	TGTGCCAGCAGTTTAACCAGGCCCGATTCGAACACCGGGGAGCTGTTTTTT	CASSLTRPDSNTGELFF
TRBV10-3	TRBJ2-3	NA	few	TGTGCCATCAGTGAGTTGGCAGCGGCCCCCACAGATACGCAGTATTTT	CAISELAAAPTDTQYF
TRBV12-5	TRBJ2-3	TRBD2	NA	TGTGCTAGTGGTTTGTCCCTTAGCGGGGCAGCCACAGATACGCAGTATTTT	CASGLSLSGAATDTQYF
TRBV5-6	TRBJ2-7	NA	few	TGTGCCAGCAGCTTGTTACGAGACAGGCTAGACTACGAGCAGTACTTC	CASSLLRDRLDYEQYF
TRBV6-7	TRBJ2-1	TRBD1	NA	TGTGCCAGCAGCCCGAAACAGACAGGGGCGCAATACAATGAGCAGTTCTTC	CASSPKQTGAQYNEQFF
TRBV7-2	TRBJ2-1	NA	few	TGTGCCAGCAGCCAATCGCCTTACAATGAGCAGTTCTTC	CASSQSPYNEQFF
TRBV12-3/TRBV12-4	TRBJ2-1	NA	NA	TGTGCCAGCAGCCTATACGACAGCAGCTCCTACAATGAGCAGTTCTTC	CASSLYDSSSYNEQFF
TRBV4-3	TRBJ2-7	TRBD1	NA	TGCGCCAGCAGCCGTATAACCGGGACAGGGCCCCTCGAGCAGTACTTC	CASSRITGTGPLEQYF
TRBV4-1	TRBJ2-7	NA	many	TGCGCCAGCAGCCGAACAGAATTTCGGTCCTACGAGCAGTACTTC	CASSRTEFRSYEQYF
TRBV7-9	TRBJ2-1	NA	NA	TGTGCCAGCAGCTTAAGAGGTAGCCGTGGCTACAATGAGCAGTTCTTC	CASSLRGSRGYNEQFF
TRBV12-3/TRBV12-4	TRBJ2-3	TRBD1	few	TGTGCCAGCAGCCGCGGTGAACAGGGGGATACGCAGTATTTT	CASSRGEQGDTQYF
TRBV7-3	TRBJ2-7	NA	few	TGTGCCAGCAGCCCAGGAGCTGGGGCGGCCTACGAGCAGTACTTC	CASSPGAGAAYEQYF
TRBV5-1	TRBJ2-5	NA	NA	TGCGCCAGCAGCTTGGAAGGGACGGTCGAAGAGACCCAGTACTTC	CASSLEGTVEETQYF
TRBV12-3/TRBV12-4	TRBJ2-5	NA	NA	TGTGCCAGCAGTTTTGAGGGGCTCATAGGAGAGACCCAGTACTTC	CASSFEGLIGETQYF